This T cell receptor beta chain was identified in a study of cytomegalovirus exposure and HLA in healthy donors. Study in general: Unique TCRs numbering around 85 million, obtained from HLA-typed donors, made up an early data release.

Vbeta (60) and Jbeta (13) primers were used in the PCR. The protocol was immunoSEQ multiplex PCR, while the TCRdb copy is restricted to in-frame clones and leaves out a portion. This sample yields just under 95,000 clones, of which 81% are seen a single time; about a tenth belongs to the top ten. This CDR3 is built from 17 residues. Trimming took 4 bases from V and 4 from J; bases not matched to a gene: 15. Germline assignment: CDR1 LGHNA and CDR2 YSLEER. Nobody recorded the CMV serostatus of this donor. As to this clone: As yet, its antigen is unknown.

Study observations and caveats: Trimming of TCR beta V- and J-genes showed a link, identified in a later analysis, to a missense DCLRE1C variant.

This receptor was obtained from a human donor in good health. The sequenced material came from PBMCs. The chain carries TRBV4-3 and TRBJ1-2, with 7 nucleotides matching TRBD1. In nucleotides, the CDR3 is TGCGCCAGCAGCCCAACGGTGGCCGGGACAGTAGGCTATGGCTACACCTTC. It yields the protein CASSPTVAGTVGYGYTF.